This passage covers 29 T cell receptor beta chains from one sample sequenced in a study of EBV T-cell therapy then PD-1 blockade in nasopharyngeal carcinoma. These receptors' antigens are unknown. Treatment specified: AdE1-LMPpoly-expanded autologous EBV-specific T-cell therapy followed by anti-PD-1 nivolumab. The data were produced by immunoSEQ multiplex PCR, yet TCRdb's version contains in-frame clones alone and is incomplete. The sample lists 14,000 or so clones; 80% to 90% were seen once. Sequenced here: CD8+ T cells from blood, sampled around day 100 from a patient whose treatment included autologous EBV-specific T cells and nivolumab. The receptors stem from a man in his forties with nasopharyngeal carcinoma.

The genes are TRBV9 and TRBJ2-7, with 9 bases that match TRBD1. The length of the CDR3 is 15 residues. Germline V gene sequence: CDR1 SGDLS, CDR2 YYNGEE. V dropped 0 bases and J dropped 1; count of bases not matched to a gene: 2. The CDR3 loop reads CASSVGGQGSYEQYF. In nucleotides, the CDR3 is TGTGCCAGCAGCGTAGGGGGACAGGGTTCCTACGAGCAGTACTTC. Combining the CDR3 with reference TRBV9 and TRBJ2-7 gives the whole variable domain DSGVTQTPKHLITATGQRVTLRCSPRSGDLSVYWYQQSLDQGLQFLIQYYNGEERAKGNILERFSAQQFPDLHSELNLSSLELGDSALYFCASSVGGQGSYEQYFGPGTRLTVT.

This chain links TRBV21-1 with TRBJ2-7; the DNA was not used to check the table's D call, TRBD2. TRBV21-1 is tagged as a pseudogene. This CDR3 is 15 amino acids long. This CDR3 reads CASMPSGDSSYEQYF. As DNA, the CDR3 is TGTGCCAGCATGCCTAGCGGGGATAGTTCCTACGAGCAGTACTTC.

This chain connects TRBV4-3 to TRBJ2-7, with TRBD1 matching 8 bases. Unmatched junction bases numbered 3, after V lost 1 base and J lost 4 bases. The germline V gene has CDR1 LGHNA and CDR2 YSLEER. CDR3 length: 14 residues. The CDR3 sequence is CASSQGTGRYEQYF. The CDR3 region has the DNA TGCGCCAGCAGCCAAGGGACAGGGAGGTACGAGCAGTACTTC.

This clone was seen just once. This sequence joins TRBV7-3 and TRBJ2-2, with D possibly matching TRBD2 (5 bases). The CDR3 runs to 15 residues. Per the germline V gene, CDR1 is SGHTA and CDR2 is FQGTGA. V was cut by 5 bases and J by 5 bases, with 15 bases left in between. As DNA, the CDR3 is TGTGCCAGCAGCCCAACCGGGAAAGCGACCGGGGAGCTGTTTTTT. Protein: CASSPTGKATGELFF. The whole variable domain, remainder taken from reference TRBV7-3 and TRBJ2-2, is GAGVSQTPSNKVTEKGKYVELRCDPISGHTALYWYRQSLGQGPEFLIYFQGTGAADDSGLPNDRFFAVRPEGSVSTLKIQRTERGDSAVYLCASSPTGKATGELFFGEGSRLTVL.

The chain has TRBV4-3 and TRBJ2-1, with TRBD2 identical over 7 bases. CDR1 and CDR2 from the germline V gene are LGHNA and YSLEER. There are 18 residues in the CDR3. The trim removed 3 bases at V and 0 bases at J, leaving 11 bases unmatched. The CDR3 here is CASSHGGTGGSSYNEQFF. For the CDR3, the DNA is TGCGCCAGCAGCCATGGAGGCACGGGAGGTAGCTCCTACAATGAGCAGTTCTTC.

The chain carries TRBV25-1 and TRBJ2-1; TRBD2 matches 7 bases. CDR1 and CDR2 from the germline V gene are MGHDK and SYGVNS. V shed 3 bases, J shed 5 bases, and the junction held 7 bases outside the gene matches. The CDR3 is made up of 15 amino acids. The CDR3 sequence: CASSEHSGENNEQFF. CDR3 nucleotides: TGTGCCAGCAGTGAGCACAGCGGGGAAAACAATGAGCAGTTCTTC.

This chain uses TRBV30 with TRBJ1-1; maybe TRBD1 (6 bases). V lost 5 bases and J lost 4, with 11 bases in between. Germline assignment: CDR1 GTSNPN and CDR2 SVGIG (reference sequence). The CDR3 consists of 12 residues. The CDR3 reads CAWDLTGTEAFF. Written as DNA, the CDR3 is TGTGCCTGGGATCTGACAGGCACTGAAGCTTTCTTT.

This clone was recorded once. The V gene is TRBV7-9, the J gene TRBJ2-1, with D unclear. Germline lookup yields CDR1 SEHNR and CDR2 FQNEAQ (reference sequence). The CDR3 is made up of 14 amino acids. With 3 bases removed from V and 7 bases from J, the gap between germline ends came to 13 bases. CDR3 DNA: TGTGCCAGCAGCTTCGACTCTTATGGGAATGAGCAGTTCTTC. This codes for CASSFDSYGNEQFF.

The chain links TRBV28 to TRBJ2-5; TRBD1 matches at 8 bases. This CDR3 is 16 amino acids long. With 5 bases clipped from V and 4 bases from J, the junction kept 12 bases outside the gene matches. Looked up from germline, CDR1 is MDHEN and CDR2 is SYDVKM. The CDR3 loop is CASSPSLDRVGETQYF. DNA for the CDR3: TGTGCCAGCAGTCCCTCCCTGGACAGGGTGGGAGAGACCCAGTACTTC. Together with reference TRBV28 and TRBJ2-5, the CDR3 gives the full variable domain: DVKVTQSSRYLVKRTGEKVFLECVQDMDHENMFWYRQDPGLGLRLIYFSYDVKMKEKGDIPEGYSVSREKKERFSLILESASTNQTSMYLCASSPSLDRVGETQYFGPGTRLLVL.

This clone was seen a single time. V usage is TRBV27 and J usage is TRBJ2-1; 10 bases agree with TRBD2. CDR3 length: 14 residues. J lost 8 bases, V lost 5 bases, and 6 bases had no gene match. Germline loops: CDR1 MNHEY, CDR2 SMNVEV (reference sequence). The CDR3 sequence: CASSPRTSGDEQFF. The CDR3 region has the DNA TGTGCCAGCAGTCCCCGGACTAGCGGTGATGAGCAGTTCTTC.

This clone appeared once. V usage is TRBV7-8 and J usage is TRBJ2-2, with D uncertain. V was trimmed by 1 base and J by 3 bases, leaving 9 bases between them. Germline assignment: CDR1 SGHVS and CDR2 FQNEAQ. This CDR3 contains 15 residues. This CDR3 is CASSLGAMYTGELFF. The CDR3 DNA reads TGTGCCAGCAGCTTAGGGGCTATGTACACCGGGGAGCTGTTTTTT. Combining the CDR3 with reference TRBV7-8 and TRBJ2-2 gives the whole variable domain GAGVSQSPRYKVAKRGQDVALRCDPISGHVSLFWYQQALGQGPEFLTYFQNEAQLDKSGLPSDRFFAERPEGSVSTLKIQRTQQEDSAVYLCASSLGAMYTGELFFGEGSRLTVL.

By sample fraction, this clone is medium-sized. The chain links TRBV6-1 to TRBJ1-1, with unresolved D. V was shortened by 2 bases and J by 6 bases, with 13 bases between the two germline ends. The V gene's germline CDR1 is MNHNS and CDR2 SASEGT. This CDR3 is 14 amino acids long. CDR3 loop: CASSEWTGVSEAFF. In DNA, the CDR3 is TGTGCCAGCAGTGAATGGACTGGCGTCTCTGAAGCTTTCTTT.

The V call is TRBV9, the J call TRBJ1-2; no firm D call. The CDR3 runs to 15 residues. V shed 0 bases and J shed 4 bases, with 13 bases lying between them. From germline, CDR1 is SGDLS and CDR2 YYNGEE. CDR3 nucleotides: TGTGCCAGCAGCGTAGCCCCCTCCGGAACCTATGGCTACACCTTC. Its translation: CASSVAPSGTYGYTF.

The rearrangement links TRBV3-1 (or the pseudogene TRBV3-2) to TRBJ1-6; D remains ambiguous. The CDR3 loop spans 16 amino acids. Trimming shortened V by 0 bases and J by 13 bases, and 19 bases separated the two germline ends. Germline V gene data show CDR1 as LGHDT and CDR2 as YNNKEL (reference sequence). CDR3 protein: CASSQEVGRPFRPLHF. As DNA, the CDR3 is TGTGCCAGCAGCCAAGAGGTAGGACGGCCCTTTAGGCCCCTCCACTTT.

The rearrangement uses TRBV11-3 and TRBJ2-1; D might be TRBD1 or TRBD2, each matching 5 bases. This CDR3 contains 11 residues. The V end lost 9 bases, the J end lost 5 bases, and 8 bases lay between the germline ends. CDR1 is SGHNT, CDR2 YENEEA, per germline. In DNA form, the CDR3 reads TGTGCCAGTGGGACCAACAATGAGCAGTTCTTC. It translates to CASGTNNEQFF.

The V call is TRBV4-3, the J call TRBJ2-2, with 7 bases lining up with TRBD2. Unmatched junction bases numbered 14, after V lost 3 bases and J lost 4 bases. The germline V gene has CDR1 LGHNA and CDR2 YSLEER. This CDR3 comprises 18 residues. CDR3 loop: CASSQSPMESGGTGELFF. The CDR3 DNA reads TGCGCCAGCAGCCAGAGCCCTATGGAATCGGGGGGCACCGGGGAGCTGTTTTTT.

The chain employs TRBV6-5 and TRBJ1-1; no reliable D call. This CDR3 is 14 amino acids long. Trimming shortened V by 0 bases and J by 3 bases, and 8 bases separated the two germline ends. CDR1 is MNHEY, CDR2 SVGAGI, per germline. In nucleotides, the CDR3 is TGTGCCAGCAGTTACTCGATGGGGTACACTGAAGCTTTCTTT. Translated: CASSYSMGYTEAFF.

The chain uses TRBV4-3 and TRBJ2-2; D not certain. The ends were cut back, 4 bases at V and 6 bases at J, with 12 bases in the middle. Germline CDR1 is LGHNA and CDR2 is YSLEER. The CDR3 extends over 14 amino acids. The CDR3 loop reads CASSLITGAGELFF. DNA for the CDR3: TGCGCCAGCAGCCTCATAACTGGGGCCGGGGAGCTGTTTTTT.

This clone was counted a few times. The V call is TRBV13, the J call TRBJ2-5; D may be TRBD1 (5 bases). V lost 3 bases and J lost 4, with 9 bases in between. From germline, CDR1 is PRHDT and CDR2 FYEKMQ (reference sequence). The CDR3 contains 13 residues. Here the CDR3 reads CASSFQGLETQYF. CDR3 coding DNA: TGTGCCAGCAGCTTCCAGGGCTTAGAGACCCAGTACTTC.

The chain couples TRBV6-2 or TRBV6-3 to TRBJ2-1; 11 nucleotides match TRBD2. CDR1 MNHEY and CDR2 SVGEGT come from the germline V gene. The CDR3 totals 15 residues. With 7 bases clipped from V and 7 bases from J, the junction kept 9 bases outside the gene matches. The CDR3: CASTPRLAGGNEQFF. CDR3 nucleotides: TGTGCCAGCACCCCCCGGCTAGCGGGGGGTAATGAGCAGTTCTTC.

This chain links TRBV4-3 with TRBJ2-7, with a tentative D call TRBD1 (6 bases). The CDR3 is made up of 15 amino acids. The V gene's germline CDR1 is LGHNA and CDR2 YSLEER. The V and J ends lost 2 bases and 2 bases respectively, with 13 bases between them. CDR3 residues: CASSQTTGRTYEQYF. The CDR3, as DNA: TGCGCCAGCAGCCAAACAACAGGGAGAACCTACGAGCAGTACTTC.

The J gene is TRBJ1-1, the V gene TRBV18; D not certain. The CDR3 contains 14 residues. Between the trimmed V and J ends, which lost 5 bases and 4 bases, there was a span of 14 bases. The germline gives CDR1 KGHSH, CDR2 LQKENI. The CDR3 nucleotides read TGTGCCAGCTCATCTTCCCAGGCGGTCACTGAAGCTTTCTTT. Its translation is CASSSSQAVTEAFF.

The chain joins TRBV23-1 to TRBJ1-5; no definite D call. TRBV23-1 is reported as an ORF; its role is uncertain. Trimming cost V 3 bases and J 6 bases, with 21 bases left between them. There are 17 residues in the CDR3. The CDR3 spells CASSHGRKRPQCQPQHF. Here the CDR3 DNA reads TGCGCCAGCAGTCACGGAAGAAAGAGGCCCCAATGTCAGCCCCAGCATTTT.

The chain has TRBV20-1 and TRBJ1-2, with a weak D call TRBD1 (6 bases). CDR3 length: 13 residues. Germline-derived CDR1 and CDR2 are DFQATT and SNEGSKA (reference sequence). V was pared by 3 bases and J by 5 bases, with 13 bases between. CDR3 region: CSASDPGVYGYTF. The CDR3 bases are TGCAGTGCTAGTGATCCAGGGGTATATGGCTACACCTTC.

The chain is built from TRBV27 and TRBJ2-2, with TRBD2 identical over 11 bases. Looked up from germline, CDR1 is MNHEY and CDR2 is SMNVEV (reference sequence). This CDR3 has 15 amino acids. V shed 5 bases and J 2 bases; nucleotides not matched to a gene: 1. The CDR3 nucleotides read TGTGCCAGCAGTCTAGCGGGGGGCAACACCGGGGAGCTGTTTTTT. Amino acids: CASSLAGGNTGELFF.

CDR3 DNA: TGCGCCAGCAGCCAAGATCCCCCCCCAGGGTTGGGTGAAAAACTGTTTTTT. Its translation is CASSQDPPPGLGEKLFF. This chain links TRBV4-3 with TRBJ1-4; D is perhaps TRBD1 (5 bases). Germline V gene sequence: CDR1 LGHNA, CDR2 YSLEER. The germline V and J ends were trimmed by 0 bases and 7 bases, with 18 bases remaining between them. CDR3 length: 17 amino acids.

This clone was observed a few times. This chain uses TRBV7-8 with TRBJ1-1; D is ambiguous. Germline assignment: CDR1 SGHVS and CDR2 FQNEAQ. The CDR3 runs to 10 residues. Between the trimmed V and J ends, which lost 8 bases and 8 bases, there was a span of 9 bases. The CDR3 nucleotides read TGTGCCAGCTCCTATTCGGAAGCTTTCTTT. This gives the protein CASSYSEAFF.

By frequency in the sample, this clone is medium-sized (0.01 to 0.1%). This chain links TRBV19 with TRBJ1-5; the match to TRBD1 covers 11 bases. This CDR3 is 15 amino acids long. CDR1 and CDR2 (germline): LNHDA, SQIVND (reference sequence). The junction had 6 bases not matched to a gene; V was cut back by 7 bases and J by 4 bases. The chain's CDR3 is CASTTGTGGNQPQHF. DNA for the CDR3: TGTGCCAGTACAACCGGGACAGGGGGTAATCAGCCCCAGCATTTT.

This clone was seen once. The chain couples TRBV9 to TRBJ2-1, with TRBD2 matching 14 bases. Per the germline V gene, CDR1 is SGDLS and CDR2 is YYNGEE. The CDR3 is made up of 17 amino acids. V lost 2 bases, J lost 2 bases, and 3 bases stayed unmatched. The CDR3 DNA sequence: TGTGCCAGCAGCGTTGGGACTAGCGGGGGAACCTACAATGAGCAGTTCTTC. This translates into CASSVGTSGGTYNEQFF.